The clone carrying this T cell receptor (beta chain) showed up just once. The data are from a study of blood T cell repertoires in COVID-19. Turning to the study itself: Specimens from acute and convalescent COVID-19 originated in the United States, Italy and Spain. PBMCs, B-cell-depleted T cells, or T cells provided the cDNA or gDNA that made up the material.

The data were produced by immunoSEQ multiplex PCR, yet TCRdb's version contains in-frame clones alone and is incomplete. The table shows about 270,000 clones, with roughly 85% occurring only once. The CDR3 covers 11 residues. The V gene's germline CDR1 is SQVTM and CDR2 ANQGSEA. V lost 6 bases and J lost 3, with 6 bases in between. This receptor was identified in a human donor in a cohort sampled during active COVID-19. Sequencing was carried out using peripheral blood. The V call is TRBV29-1, the J call TRBJ1-3, with unresolved D. The DNA for the CDR3 is TGCAGCGTCTCCGTTGGAAACACCATATATTTT. This codes for CSVSVGNTIYF. Variable domain in full (rest from reference TRBV29-1 and TRBJ1-3): SAVISQKPSRDICQRGTSLTIQCQVDSQVTMMFWYRQQPGQSLTLIATANQGSEATYESGFVIDKFPISRPNLTFSTLTVSNMSPEDSSIYLCSVSVGNTIYFGEGSWLTVV.